The sequence of this T cell receptor beta chain was determined in a study of control samples from healthy donors and cancer patients. Per the germline V gene, CDR1 is SQVTM and CDR2 is ANQGSEA. This CDR3 is built from 12 residues. Trimming removed 7 bases at V and 6 bases at J, with 15 bases between. Sequenced by immunoSEQ multiplex PCR; TCRdb stores in-frame clones only, minus some. This table has approximately 100,000 clones, roughly 82% appearing once. This clonotype was sampled from a man in his sixties in good health. The V call is TRBV29-1, the J call TRBJ1-2, with D uncertain. Sequences were obtained from blood. This CDR3 is CSEAPTVNGYTF. In DNA form, the CDR3 reads TGCAGCGAAGCCCCTACAGTGAATGGCTACACCTTC.